The 23 T cell receptor beta chains reported below all come from one sample, sequenced in a study of cytomegalovirus exposure and HLA in healthy donors. In the PCR, 60 Vbeta and 13 Jbeta primers were used. The method was immunoSEQ multiplex PCR; TCRdb's version includes in-frame clones alone and lacks a portion of them. The sample has more than 200,000 clones, 60% to 85% seen once. Sequencing input: PBMCs. These receptors all come from a man in his forties in good health and CMV-seronegative.

This chain uses TRBV4-1 with TRBJ2-4; 7 nucleotides line up with TRBD1. The CDR3 has 12 amino acids. The V segment lost 4 bases and the J segment 8 bases; nucleotides outside the gene matches: 2. CDR1 and CDR2 (germline): MGHRA, YSYEKL. This CDR3 reads CASSPQGDIQYF. The CDR3 nucleotides are TGCGCCAGCAGCCCCCAGGGGGACATTCAGTACTTC.

The chain has TRBV21-1 and TRBJ2-5; TRBD2 is the table's D call and was not checked against the DNA. TRBV21-1 is labeled a pseudogene. The CDR3 is 14 residues long. The CDR3 bases are TGTGCCAGCAACGAGCGGGGGGACCAAGAGACCCAGTACTTC. It codes for CASNERGDQETQYF.

In this sample, this clone turned up once. This chain uses TRBV7-2 with TRBJ1-2; D gene uncertain. V gave up 5 bases and J gave up 1 base, with 14 bases separating them. Germline CDR1 SGHTA, CDR2 FQGNSA. This CDR3 region has 15 residues. CDR3 nucleotide sequence: TGTGCCAGCAGCCCCCGGGGTGGGTTTAACTATGGCTACACCTTC. Encoded protein: CASSPRGGFNYGYTF.

This chain connects TRBV6-5 to TRBJ1-1, with 8 bases fitting TRBD1. The CDR3 loop spans 14 amino acids. Trimming at V came to 4 bases and at J to 4 bases, leaving 5 bases not matched to a gene. Germline CDR1 and CDR2: MNHEY and SVGAGI. The CDR3 loop is CASSSRTGPTEAFF. CDR3 in DNA: TGTGCCAGCAGTTCGAGGACAGGGCCCACTGAAGCTTTCTTT.

The V gene is TRBV20-1, the J gene TRBJ1-1; 7 nucleotides match TRBD1. Germline loops: CDR1 DFQATT, CDR2 SNEGSKA (reference sequence). The CDR3 runs 11 residues. J gave up 12 bases and V 6 bases, and 10 bases lay outside the gene matches. CDR3 coding DNA: TGCAGTGCATTAGGGGGACAGTTCACTTTCTTT. Its translation: CSALGGQFTFF.

This sequence joins TRBV2 and TRBJ2-7; 11 nucleotides align to TRBD2. The germline gives CDR1 SNHLY, CDR2 FYNNEI. The CDR3 extends over 14 amino acids. Germline trimming cut 5 bases from V and 3 bases from J; bases unmatched to any gene: 3. The CDR3 here is CASSKGLAGYEQYF. The CDR3 DNA reads TGTGCCAGCAGTAAAGGACTAGCGGGCTACGAGCAGTACTTC.

The chain has TRBV27 and TRBJ2-7, with a tentative D call TRBD1 (6 bases). Germline CDR1 MNHEY, CDR2 SMNVEV (reference sequence). V lost 6 bases and J lost 6, with 12 bases in between. The CDR3 is 12 amino acids. CDR3 loop: CASRGGSTEQYF. As DNA, the CDR3 is TGTGCCAGCAGAGGGGGATCGACCGAGCAGTACTTC.

This chain links TRBV27 with TRBJ2-7; 8 nucleotides align to TRBD2. Trimming cost V 5 bases and J 6 bases; bases outside gene matches: 3. The CDR3 contains 12 residues. The germline V gene encodes CDR1 MNHEY and CDR2 SMNVEV (reference sequence). The CDR3 DNA reads TGTGCCAGCAGTCCGGGAGGGGGCGAGCAGTACTTC. Residues: CASSPGGGEQYF.

The rearrangement uses TRBV10-2 and TRBJ1-2; a possible D gene is TRBD1 (6 bases). The CDR3 contains 14 residues. Germline V gene sequence: CDR1 WSHSY, CDR2 SAAADI. Trimming cost V 6 bases and J 7 bases, with 18 bases left between them. The CDR3 DNA follows: TGCGCCAGCAGCCTAGGACAGACCTTAACTGGCTACACCTTC. It codes for CASSLGQTLTGYTF.

The chain is built from TRBV25-1 and TRBJ2-7, with 12 bases that match TRBD2. The CDR3 loop spans 14 amino acids. Trimming removed 6 bases from V and 7 bases from J; junction bases left unmatched: 7. Germline assignment: CDR1 MGHDK and CDR2 SYGVNS. In nucleotides, the CDR3 is TGTGCCAGCAGGGACCTCGGGACTAGCGGGGAGCAGTACTTC. It codes for CASRDLGTSGEQYF.

The chain has TRBV4-1 and TRBJ2-2, with 8 bases matching TRBD1. This CDR3 comprises 15 residues. The germline gives CDR1 MGHRA, CDR2 YSYEKL. Trimming removed 2 bases from V and 6 bases from J; junction bases left unmatched: 5. This CDR3 reads CASSQQGAKSGELFF. DNA for the CDR3: TGCGCCAGCAGCCAACAGGGGGCGAAGTCCGGGGAGCTGTTTTTT.

A few counts support this clone. The chain is built from TRBV18 and TRBJ1-1; D remains unclear. Trimming shortened V by 4 bases and J by 1 base, and 13 bases separated the two germline ends. The CDR3 has 15 residues. Germline CDR1 is KGHSH and CDR2 is LQKENI. The CDR3 nucleotides are TGTGCCAGCTCACTACAATCTACGGGGAACACTGAAGCTTTCTTT. Protein product: CASSLQSTGNTEAFF.

The table lists this clone with a count of one. This chain links TRBV18 with TRBJ2-1; 9 positions agree with TRBD2. V was pared by 0 bases and J by 8 bases, with 5 bases of the junction left unmatched. Germline values: CDR1 KGHSH, CDR2 LQKENI. This CDR3 has 15 residues. The CDR3 sequence is CASSPPSGSKHEQFF. The CDR3 coding sequence is TGTGCCAGCTCACCACCTAGCGGGAGTAAGCATGAGCAGTTCTTC.

The chain combines TRBV4-3 with TRBJ2-2, with D perhaps TRBD2 (5 bases). Trimming removed 4 bases at V and 3 bases at J, with 15 bases between. The V gene's germline CDR1 is LGHNA and CDR2 YSLEER. The CDR3 runs 16 residues. In DNA form, the CDR3 reads TGCGCCAGCAGCCCGAGGGCGACTGGGGACACCGGGGAGCTGTTTTTT. This translates into CASSPRATGDTGELFF.

The CDR3 is CASSVGQGYEQYF. Written as DNA, the CDR3 is TGTGCCAGCTCAGTCGGACAGGGCTACGAGCAGTACTTC. The chain links TRBV18 to TRBJ2-7, with 8 bases aligning to TRBD1. The CDR3 spans 13 residues. V trimming: 5 bases; J trimming: 3 bases; junction bases outside the gene matches: 3. CDR1 KGHSH and CDR2 LQKENI come from the germline V gene. Together with reference TRBV18 and TRBJ2-7, the CDR3 gives the full variable domain: NAGVMQNPRHLVRRRGQEARLRCSPMKGHSHVYWYRQLPEEGLKFMVYLQKENIIDESGMPKERFSAEFPKEGPSILRIQQVVRGDSAAYFCASSVGQGYEQYFGPGTRLTVT.

The V and J genes are TRBV2 and TRBJ2-1; 7 positions match TRBD2. This CDR3 has 16 amino acids. V shed 2 bases, J shed 1 base, and the junction held 5 bases outside the gene matches. CDR1 SNHLY and CDR2 FYNNEI come from the germline V gene. CDR3 loop: CASSEKVAGSYNEQFF. CDR3 DNA sequence: TGTGCCAGCAGTGAAAAGGTAGCGGGTTCCTACAATGAGCAGTTCTTC.

For this clone: The junction differs from germline at one of its ends, possibly a read error. The chain has TRBV6-5 and TRBJ1-1, with D perhaps matching TRBD1 (5 bases). CDR1 and CDR2 from the germline V gene are MNHEY and SVGAGI. The CDR3 contains 16 residues. CDR3 coding DNA: TGTGTCAGCAGTTACGAAGGAGGGGCGATGAACACTGAAGCTTTCTTT. This translates into CVSSYEGGAMNTEAFF.

V is TRBV5-5 and J is TRBJ2-1; weak D call: TRBD1 (6 bases). Per the germline V gene, CDR1 is SGHKS and CDR2 is YYEKEE (reference sequence). V lost 1 base to trimming and J lost 0 bases, with 8 bases between them. CDR3 length: 15 residues. The CDR3 sequence: CASSLTGNSYNEQFF. In DNA form, the CDR3 reads TGTGCCAGCAGCTTGACAGGGAACTCCTACAATGAGCAGTTCTTC.

This clone was seen only once. The rearrangement joins TRBV7-9 to TRBJ1-5; 8 nucleotides line up with TRBD1. This CDR3 region has 14 residues. CDR1 and CDR2 (germline): SEHNR, FQNEAQ (reference sequence). J lost 11 bases, V lost 3 bases, and 9 bases had no gene match. The CDR3 DNA sequence: TGTGCCAGCAGCTTCGGACAGGGTGAAGTCGCCCAGCATTTT. Amino acid sequence: CASSFGQGEVAQHF.

The rearrangement uses TRBV15 and TRBJ2-1; TRBD1 agrees at 11 bases. The CDR3 extends over 15 amino acids. Per germline, CDR1 LNHNV and CDR2 YYDKDF (reference sequence). V was clipped by 3 bases and J by 5 bases; unmatched bases: 3. The CDR3 DNA reads as TGTGCCACCAGCAGGGACAGGGGGCTTGACAATGAGCAGTTCTTC. Translated: CATSRDRGLDNEQFF.

CDR3 in DNA: TGTGCCAGCAGCTTAGCGGGGGGAGATCAGCCCCAGCATTTT. This translates into CASSLAGGDQPQHF. The chain has TRBV7-9 and TRBJ1-5; a possible D gene is TRBD1 (5 bases). The CDR3 has 14 amino acids. Germline V gene lookup returns CDR1 SEHNR and CDR2 FQNEAQ (reference sequence). V lost 0 bases, J lost 5 bases, and 8 bases lay in between.

The chain combines TRBV6-6 with TRBJ1-6; perhaps TRBD1 as D (6 bases). This CDR3 has 16 residues. Germline loops: CDR1 MNHNY, CDR2 SVGAGI (reference sequence). Trimming stripped 6 bases from V and 7 bases from J, with 19 bases between. CDR3 in DNA: TGTGCCAGCAGCACTAAACAGGGTTACGCGAATTCACCCCTCCACTTT. Translated, it gives CASSTKQGYANSPLHF.

The chain joins TRBV5-6 to TRBJ2-3; TRBD1 matches 9 bases. The CDR3 covers 15 residues. Germline lookup yields CDR1 SGHDT and CDR2 YYEEEE. The junction had 10 bases not matched to a gene; V was cut back by 3 bases and J by 8 bases. The CDR3 region is CASSSGTGRVGTQYF. The CDR3 DNA reads TGTGCCAGCAGCTCAGGGACAGGGAGAGTAGGTACGCAGTATTTT.